These 26 T cell receptor beta chains were sequenced from one sample in a study of cytomegalovirus exposure and HLA in healthy donors. PCR was performed using 60 Vbeta and 13 Jbeta primers. Assay used: immunoSEQ multiplex PCR; TCRdb lists only in-frame clones, some missing. The sample holds under 200,000 clones, roughly 80% seen once. The sample was PBMCs. The receptors come from a man aged 40-49 years in good health and CMV-seropositive.

The V gene is TRBV27, the J gene TRBJ1-5, with 9 bases that match TRBD1. Germline V gene sequence: CDR1 MNHEY, CDR2 SMNVEV (reference sequence). V was clipped by 6 bases and J by 0 bases; unmatched bases: 9. The CDR3 length is 17 residues. The CDR3 protein is CASSPLTGGDSNQPQHF. DNA of the CDR3: TGTGCCAGCAGCCCCTTGACAGGGGGTGATAGCAATCAGCCCCAGCATTTT.

The V call is TRBV6-5, the J call TRBJ2-1; no firm D call. This CDR3 is built from 13 residues. Trimming pared 7 bases from V and 6 bases from J, leaving 13 bases between. CDR1 and CDR2 from the germline V gene are MNHEY and SVGAGI. The chain's CDR3 is CASTPGQLNEQFF. CDR3 nucleotide sequence: TGTGCCAGCACCCCTGGGCAACTCAATGAGCAGTTCTTC.

This chain connects TRBV9 to TRBJ1-4, with D possibly matching TRBD1 (5 bases). The CDR3 runs to 15 residues. Trimming took 3 bases from V and 8 from J, leaving 17 bases between them. Germline V gives CDR1 SGDLS, CDR2 YYNGEE. CDR3 nucleotide sequence: TGTGCCAGCAGCGCCTCAAGCGGGACGGGAGAAAAACTGTTTTTT. The encoded protein is CASSASSGTGEKLFF.

The genes are TRBV14 and TRBJ2-7, with 13 bases identical to TRBD2. Germline V gene lookup returns CDR1 SGHDN and CDR2 FVKESK. The V and J ends lost 4 bases and 1 base, in that order; junction bases with no gene match: 13. The CDR3 extends over 19 amino acids. CDR3 region: CASSPRVGLAGAGSYEQYF. In DNA, the CDR3 is TGTGCCAGCAGCCCTAGAGTCGGACTAGCGGGAGCGGGGTCCTACGAGCAGTACTTC.

The chain combines TRBV11-3 with TRBJ2-7, with D perhaps matching TRBD1 (6 bases). Germline V gene data show CDR1 as SGHNT and CDR2 as YENEEA. The CDR3 contains 15 residues. Trimming pared 5 bases from V and 2 bases from J, leaving 16 bases between. CDR3 region: CASSLSDSLTYEQYF. In DNA form, the CDR3 reads TGTGCCAGCAGCCTATCGGACAGTCTGACCTACGAGCAGTACTTC.

The chain employs TRBV6-1 and TRBJ2-7; D is possibly TRBD1 (6 bases). Between the trimmed V and J ends, which lost 5 bases and 2 bases, there was a span of 10 bases. CDR3 length equals 13 residues. The germline V gene encodes CDR1 MNHNS and CDR2 SASEGT. The CDR3 bases are TGTGCCAGCAGTCTGGACAGTACCTACGAGCAGTACTTC. Its protein is CASSLDSTYEQYF.

The chain carries TRBV10-2 and TRBJ2-7; D may be TRBD2 (6 bases). This CDR3 has 14 residues. Germline CDR1 WSHSY, CDR2 SAAADI. Trimming pared 6 bases from V and 0 bases from J, leaving 12 bases between. The DNA of the CDR3 is TGCGCCAGCAGCCAAAGCGGGTTCTCCTACGAGCAGTACTTC. It encodes CASSQSGFSYEQYF.

The V call is TRBV7-2, the J call TRBJ2-1, with a weak D call TRBD2 (6 bases). The length of the CDR3 is 16 residues. Germline V gene data show CDR1 as SGHTA and CDR2 as FQGNSA. Trimming took off 1 base at V and 0 bases at J, with 10 bases between the two ends. CDR3 sequence (DNA): TGTGCCAGCAGCTTAGTATCAGCGGGCTCCTACAATGAGCAGTTCTTC. Translation: CASSLVSAGSYNEQFF. Variable domain in full (rest from reference TRBV7-2 and TRBJ2-1): GAGVSQSPSNKVTEKGKDVELRCDPISGHTALYWYRQSLGQGLEFLIYFQGNSAPDKSGLPSDRFSAERTGGSVSTLTIQRTQQEDSAVYLCASSLVSAGSYNEQFFGPGTRLTVL.

The J gene is TRBJ2-4, the V gene TRBV4-1; 10 bases line up with TRBD1. J gave up 9 bases and V 1 base, and 12 bases lay outside the gene matches. The CDR3 has 17 residues. Germline V gene data show CDR1 as MGHRA and CDR2 as YSYEKL. The chain's CDR3 is CASSQVPSGTGEGIQYF. Here the CDR3 DNA reads TGCGCCAGCAGCCAAGTCCCTTCCGGGACAGGGGAGGGCATTCAGTACTTC.

V is TRBV2 and J is TRBJ1-1, with 7 nucleotides matching TRBD1. There are 14 residues in the CDR3. CDR1 is SNHLY and CDR2 is FYNNEI in the germline V gene. V was clipped by 8 bases and J by 1 base; unmatched bases: 7. In DNA, the CDR3 is TGTGCCAGCGGTTACAGGGGCTCGAACACTGAAGCTTTCTTT. Its translation: CASGYRGSNTEAFF.

Worth noting for this clone: At one end the junction does not follow the germline gene, possibly because of a read error. The chain links TRBV5-1 to TRBJ1-1; 8 nucleotides agree with TRBD1. The length of the CDR3 is 15 residues. In germline, CDR1 is SGHRS, CDR2 YFSETQ. As DNA, the CDR3 is TGTGCCAGCAGCATCAGGGGGCGCGGGGCCACTGAAGCTTTCTTT. Protein: CASSIRGRGATEAFF.

The chain has TRBV10-3 and TRBJ1-1, with TRBD1 matching over 8 bases. Germline CDR1 and CDR2: ENHRY and SYGVKD. The J segment lost 3 bases and the V segment lost 10 bases, leaving 7 bases of the junction unmatched. The CDR3 is made up of 13 amino acids. CDR3 DNA: TGTGCCACCCAAACAGGGGGAGACACTGAAGCTTTCTTT. It codes for CATQTGGDTEAFF.

The chain has TRBV6-5 and TRBJ1-4; TRBD1 aligns across 7 bases. V gave up 4 bases and J gave up 0 bases; unmatched junction bases: 5. This CDR3 comprises 16 residues. Germline V gives CDR1 MNHEY, CDR2 SVGAGI. Here the CDR3 reads CASSSGQLSTNEKLFF. As DNA, the CDR3 is TGTGCCAGCAGTTCGGGACAGCTCTCAACTAATGAAAAACTGTTTTTT.

This clone was counted only a few times. The genes are TRBV10-1 and TRBJ2-3, with 10 bases that match TRBD2. Looked up from germline, CDR1 is WNHNN and CDR2 is SYGVQD (reference sequence). After removal of 10 bases from V and 5 bases from J, the junction contained 9 bases not matched to a gene. The CDR3 sequence is 14 residues long. DNA for the CDR3: TGCGCCATCCAATGGAGACTAGCGGGAGATACGCAGTATTTT. This gives the protein CAIQWRLAGDTQYF.

This clone was seen just once. The gene calls are TRBV5-1 and TRBJ2-3, with TRBD1 matching 7 bases. Germline lookup yields CDR1 SGHRS and CDR2 YFSETQ. V shed 7 bases and J 2 bases; nucleotides not matched to a gene: 16. This CDR3 comprises 17 residues. CDR3 residues: CASRTFFPGQPTDTQYF. The CDR3 DNA is TGCGCCAGCCGAACCTTTTTCCCGGGACAGCCCACAGATACGCAGTATTTT.

This chain uses TRBV7-9 with TRBJ2-5, with 8 bases fitting TRBD2. CDR1 is SEHNR, CDR2 FQNEAQ, per germline (reference sequence). Trimming removed 5 bases from V and 0 bases from J; junction bases left unmatched: 11. This CDR3 is 17 amino acids long. Written as DNA, the CDR3 is TGTGCCAGCAGCCCCAGGCGGGGGGCTGAGTACCAAGAGACCCAGTACTTC. Its translation is CASSPRRGAEYQETQYF.

This sequence joins TRBV7-2 and TRBJ1-1, with D possibly being TRBD1 (5 bases). The germline V gene has CDR1 SGHTA and CDR2 FQGNSA. Trimming took off 5 bases at V and 11 bases at J, with 18 bases between the two ends. This CDR3 is 13 amino acids long. The CDR3 here is CASSLEEGLGAFF. The CDR3 coding sequence is TGTGCCAGCAGCCTAGAGGAGGGGCTTGGCGCTTTCTTT.

This chain joins TRBV10-3 and TRBJ1-4; 8 bases are a match to TRBD1. Germline lookup yields CDR1 ENHRY and CDR2 SYGVKD. V lost 6 bases, J lost 4 bases, and 4 bases stayed unmatched. CDR3 length: 14 amino acids. The DNA for the CDR3 is TGTGCCATCAGCACAGGGGGAAATAATGAAAAACTGTTTTTT. This translates into CAISTGGNNEKLFF.

This clone was counted only a few times. The gene calls are TRBV18 and TRBJ1-6, with 12 nucleotides matching TRBD1. Losses at the gene ends were 2 bases for V and 8 bases for J; bases not matched to a gene: 4. This CDR3 spans 16 amino acids. Germline CDR1 and CDR2: KGHSH and LQKENI. CDR3 residues: CASSPGTGGLDSPLHF. CDR3 coding DNA: TGTGCCAGCTCACCAGGGACAGGGGGCCTGGATTCACCCCTCCACTTT. The whole variable domain, remainder taken from reference TRBV18 and TRBJ1-6, is NAGVMQNPRHLVRRRGQEARLRCSPMKGHSHVYWYRQLPEEGLKFMVYLQKENIIDESGMPKERFSAEFPKEGPSILRIQQVVRGDSAAYFCASSPGTGGLDSPLHFGNGTRLTVT.

The rearrangement uses TRBV28 and TRBJ1-3; TRBD1 agrees at 10 bases. The length of the CDR3 is 16 residues. V shed 6 bases and J 4 bases; nucleotides not matched to a gene: 9. CDR1 and CDR2 (germline): MDHEN, SYDVKM. The CDR3: CASRSPGQGTGNTIYF. CDR3 bases: TGTGCCAGCAGGTCACCGGGACAGGGGACGGGAAACACCATATATTTT.

The rearrangement joins TRBV23-1 to TRBJ1-2; TRBD1 aligns across 11 bases. TRBV23-1 is known as an ORF, though its function is uncertain. This CDR3 region has 19 residues. Trimming removed 2 bases from V and 1 base from J; junction bases left unmatched: 12. The DNA of the CDR3 is TGCGCCAGCAGTCAAACGCGGGGACAGGGGGGAACCCTTAACTATGGCTACACCTTC. It translates to CASSQTRGQGGTLNYGYTF.

This chain connects TRBV7-2 to TRBJ2-7; TRBD1 matches at 11 bases. The CDR3 covers 17 residues. V lost 2 bases to trimming and J lost 2 bases; unmatched junction nucleotides: 8. The germline CDR1 and CDR2 sequences are SGHTA and FQGNSA. This CDR3 reads CASSLLPGQGEAYEQYF. In nucleotides, the CDR3 is TGTGCCAGCAGCTTACTCCCGGGACAGGGGGAAGCCTACGAGCAGTACTTC. The full variable domain, in which reference TRBV7-2 and TRBJ2-7 provide the parts outside the CDR3, is GAGVSQSPSNKVTEKGKDVELRCDPISGHTALYWYRQSLGQGLEFLIYFQGNSAPDKSGLPSDRFSAERTGGSVSTLTIQRTQQEDSAVYLCASSLLPGQGEAYEQYFGPGTRLTVT.

The rearrangement uses TRBV6-6 and TRBJ2-2; the D gene is possibly TRBD1 (6 bases). The CDR3 sequence is 15 residues long. V was shortened by 5 bases and J by 1 base, with 11 bases between the two germline ends. Germline V lookup: CDR1 MNHNY, CDR2 SVGAGI (reference sequence). CDR3 region: CASSPQQGNTGELFF. In DNA form, the CDR3 reads TGTGCCAGCAGTCCCCAACAGGGGAACACCGGGGAGCTGTTTTTT.

The CDR3 sequence: CASSTKPGTGSGEKLFF. The DNA of the CDR3 is TGCGCCAGCAGCACAAAGCCAGGGACAGGGAGTGGAGAAAAACTGTTTTTT. The gene calls are TRBV5-1 and TRBJ1-4, with 9 bases aligning to TRBD1. This CDR3 region has 17 residues. Per germline, CDR1 SGHRS and CDR2 YFSETQ. V shed 4 bases, J shed 8 bases, and the junction held 15 bases outside the gene matches.

CDR3 in amino acids: CASSPGQGSPLHF. The CDR3, as DNA: TGTGCCAGCTCACCGGGACAGGGTTCACCCCTCCACTTT. The genes are TRBV18 and TRBJ1-6; TRBD1 agrees at 9 bases. The V gene's germline CDR1 is KGHSH and CDR2 LQKENI. The CDR3 covers 13 residues. The V and J ends lost 3 bases and 9 bases, in that order; junction bases with no gene match: 0.

The gene calls are TRBV7-9 and TRBJ2-1; 10 bases fit TRBD2. The germline V gene has CDR1 SEHNR and CDR2 FQNEAQ (reference sequence). This CDR3 is 16 amino acids long. Losses at the gene ends were 5 bases for V and 7 bases for J; bases not matched to a gene: 11. The CDR3 DNA sequence: TGTGCCAGCAGCCTCAGGGGGGCTAGCGGGAGAAATGAGCAGTTCTTC. Translation: CASSLRGASGRNEQFF.